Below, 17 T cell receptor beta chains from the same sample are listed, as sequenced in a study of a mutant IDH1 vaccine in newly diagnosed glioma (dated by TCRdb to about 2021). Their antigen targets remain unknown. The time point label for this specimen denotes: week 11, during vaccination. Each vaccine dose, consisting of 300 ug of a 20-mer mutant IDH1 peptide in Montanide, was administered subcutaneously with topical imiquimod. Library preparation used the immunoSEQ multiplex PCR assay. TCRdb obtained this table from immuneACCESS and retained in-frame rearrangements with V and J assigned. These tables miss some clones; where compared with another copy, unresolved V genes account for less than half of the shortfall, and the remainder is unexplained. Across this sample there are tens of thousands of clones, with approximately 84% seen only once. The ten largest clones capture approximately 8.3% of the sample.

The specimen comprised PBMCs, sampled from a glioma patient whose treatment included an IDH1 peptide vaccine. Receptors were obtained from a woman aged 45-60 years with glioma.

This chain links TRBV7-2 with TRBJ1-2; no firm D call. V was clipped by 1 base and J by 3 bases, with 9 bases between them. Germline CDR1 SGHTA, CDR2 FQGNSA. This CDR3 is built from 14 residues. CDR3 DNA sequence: TGTGCCAGCAGCTTAGGGGCCCCTTACTATGGCTACACCTTC. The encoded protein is CASSLGAPYYGYTF.

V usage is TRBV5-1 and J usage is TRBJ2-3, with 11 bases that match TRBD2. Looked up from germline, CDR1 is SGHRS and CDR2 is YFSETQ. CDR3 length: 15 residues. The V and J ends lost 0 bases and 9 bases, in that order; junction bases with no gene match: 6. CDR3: CASSLDTGTSGTQYF. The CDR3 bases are TGCGCCAGCAGCTTGGATACCGGGACTAGCGGAACGCAGTATTTT. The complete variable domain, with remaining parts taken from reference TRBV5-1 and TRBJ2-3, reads KAGVTQTPRYLIKTRGQQVTLSCSPISGHRSVSWYQQTPGQGLQFLFEYFSETQRNKGNFPGRFSGRQFSNSRSEMNVSTLELGDSALYLCASSLDTGTSGTQYFGPGTRLTVL.

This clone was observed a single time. The CDR3 spells CASSISQFRDTQYF. The CDR3 coding sequence is TGTGCCAGTAGTATATCTCAGTTCAGGGATACGCAGTATTTT. The chain has TRBV19 and TRBJ2-3, with D hard to call. This CDR3 contains 14 residues. Germline V gene lookup returns CDR1 LNHDA and CDR2 SQIVND (reference sequence). V was cut by 2 bases and J by 6 bases, with 12 bases left in between. Complete variable domain (other parts from reference TRBV19 and TRBJ2-3): DGGITQSPKYLFRKEGQNVTLSCEQNLNHDAMYWYRQDPGQGLRLIYYSQIVNDFQKGDIAEGYSVSREKKESFPLTVTSAQKNPTAFYLCASSISQFRDTQYFGPGTRLTVL.

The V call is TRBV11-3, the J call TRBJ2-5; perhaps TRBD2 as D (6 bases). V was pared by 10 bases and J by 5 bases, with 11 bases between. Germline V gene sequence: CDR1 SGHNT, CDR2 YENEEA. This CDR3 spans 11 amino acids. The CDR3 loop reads CAIAGRETQYF. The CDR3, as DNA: TGTGCCATCGCGGGGAGGGAGACCCAGTACTTC.

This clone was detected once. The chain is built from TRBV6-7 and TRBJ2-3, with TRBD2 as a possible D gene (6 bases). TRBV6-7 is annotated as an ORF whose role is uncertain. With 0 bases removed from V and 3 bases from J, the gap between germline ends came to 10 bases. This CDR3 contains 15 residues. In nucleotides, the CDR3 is TGTGCCAGCAGTTACTCGGGTGGGGGGACAGATACGCAGTATTTT. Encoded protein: CASSYSGGGTDTQYF.

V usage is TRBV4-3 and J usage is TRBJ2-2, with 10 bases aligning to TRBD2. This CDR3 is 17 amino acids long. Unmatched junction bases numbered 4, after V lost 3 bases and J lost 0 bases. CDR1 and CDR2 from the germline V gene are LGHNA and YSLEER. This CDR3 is CASSQYSGGTNTGELFF. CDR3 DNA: TGCGCCAGCAGCCAGTATAGCGGGGGGACGAACACCGGGGAGCTGTTTTTT.

The CDR3 reads CAWSLEYEQYF. Written as DNA, the CDR3 is TGTGCCTGGAGTCTAGAATACGAGCAGTACTTC. The genes are TRBV30 and TRBJ2-5; no reliable D call. Judging by the DNA end, TRBJ2-7 fits better; the J call may be wrong. CDR1 and CDR2 (germline): GTSNPN, SVGIG (reference sequence). The CDR3 length is 11 residues.

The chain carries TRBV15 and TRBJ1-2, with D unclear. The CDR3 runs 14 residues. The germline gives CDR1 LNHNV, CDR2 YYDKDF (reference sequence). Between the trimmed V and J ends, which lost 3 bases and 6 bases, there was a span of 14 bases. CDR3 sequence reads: CATSSPEGWDGYTF. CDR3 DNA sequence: TGTGCCACCAGCAGCCCCGAGGGATGGGATGGCTACACCTTC.

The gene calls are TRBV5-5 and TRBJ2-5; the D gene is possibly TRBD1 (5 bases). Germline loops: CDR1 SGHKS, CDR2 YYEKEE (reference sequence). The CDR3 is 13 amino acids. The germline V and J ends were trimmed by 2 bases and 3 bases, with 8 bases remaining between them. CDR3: CASSLVGEETQYF. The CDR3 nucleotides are TGTGCCAGCAGCTTAGTAGGGGAAGAGACCCAGTACTTC.

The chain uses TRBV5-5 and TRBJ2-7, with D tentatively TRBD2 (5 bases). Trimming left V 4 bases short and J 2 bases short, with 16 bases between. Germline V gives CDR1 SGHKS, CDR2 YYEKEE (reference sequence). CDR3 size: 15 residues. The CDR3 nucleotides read TGTGCCAGCAGCCCGGAAGACTACCCGACCTACGAGCAGTACTTC. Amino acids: CASSPEDYPTYEQYF.

DNA for the CDR3: TGTGCCAGTAGCCCGGTCAGGACAGGGAGTACTGAAGCTTTCTTT. As protein: CASSPVRTGSTEAFF. The rearrangement uses TRBV19 and TRBJ1-1; 8 nucleotides match TRBD1. Germline V gives CDR1 LNHDA, CDR2 SQIVND (reference sequence). CDR3 length: 15 amino acids. Losses at the gene ends were 6 bases for V and 5 bases for J; bases not matched to a gene: 11.

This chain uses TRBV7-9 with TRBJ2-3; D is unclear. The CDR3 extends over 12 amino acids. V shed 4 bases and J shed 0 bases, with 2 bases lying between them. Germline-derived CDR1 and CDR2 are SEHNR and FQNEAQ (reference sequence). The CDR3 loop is CASSYSTDTQYF. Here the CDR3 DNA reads TGTGCCAGCAGCTACAGCACAGATACGCAGTATTTT. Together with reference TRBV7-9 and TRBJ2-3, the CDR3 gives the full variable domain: DTGVSQNPRHKITKRGQNVTFRCDPISEHNRLYWYRQTLGQGPEFLTYFQNEAQLEKSRLLSDRFSAERPKGSFSTLEIQRTEQGDSAMYLCASSYSTDTQYFGPGTRLTVL.

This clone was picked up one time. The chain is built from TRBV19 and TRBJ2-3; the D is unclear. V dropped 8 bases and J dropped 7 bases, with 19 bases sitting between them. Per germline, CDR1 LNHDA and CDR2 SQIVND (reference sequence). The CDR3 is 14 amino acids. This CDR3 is CASGPPKAPNTQYF. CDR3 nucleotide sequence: TGTGCCAGTGGACCACCCAAGGCACCGAATACGCAGTATTTT.

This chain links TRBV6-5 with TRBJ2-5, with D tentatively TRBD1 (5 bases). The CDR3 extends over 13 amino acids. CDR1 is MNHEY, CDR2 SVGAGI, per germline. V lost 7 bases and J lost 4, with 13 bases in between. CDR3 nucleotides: TGTGCCAGCAAGGGCGCAGGGTCAGAGACCCAGTACTTC. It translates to CASKGAGSETQYF.

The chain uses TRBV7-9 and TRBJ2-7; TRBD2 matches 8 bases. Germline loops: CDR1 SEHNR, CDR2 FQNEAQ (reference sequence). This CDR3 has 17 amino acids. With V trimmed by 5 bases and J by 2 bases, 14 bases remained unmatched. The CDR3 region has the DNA TGTGCCAGCAGCCGAACCGGGGGGGTGGATAGGACCTACGAGCAGTACTTC. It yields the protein CASSRTGGVDRTYEQYF.

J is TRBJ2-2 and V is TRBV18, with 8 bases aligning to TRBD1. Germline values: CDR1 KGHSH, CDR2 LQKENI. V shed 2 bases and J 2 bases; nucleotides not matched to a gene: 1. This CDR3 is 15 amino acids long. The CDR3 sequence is CASSPGTGNTGELFF. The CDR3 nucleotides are TGTGCCAGCTCACCAGGGACAGGCAACACCGGGGAGCTGTTTTTT.

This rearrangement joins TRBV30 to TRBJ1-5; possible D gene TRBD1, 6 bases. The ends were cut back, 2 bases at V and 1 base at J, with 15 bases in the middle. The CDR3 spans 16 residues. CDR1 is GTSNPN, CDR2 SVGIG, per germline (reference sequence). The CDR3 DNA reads TGTGCCTGGAGTCCTCCAGGGGTGATGAGCAATCAGCCCCAGCATTTT. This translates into CAWSPPGVMSNQPQHF.